The 18 T cell receptor beta chains reported below all come from one sample, sequenced in a study of blood T cell repertoires in COVID-19. Clones were read by immunoSEQ multiplex PCR, and TCRdb kept only the in-frame ones, dropping some. In the table there are roughly 250,000 clones, around four fifths of which are singletons. The sample was PBMCs or T cells enriched from blood (not recorded which). The receptors derive from a woman in her thirties or forties who had been exposed to COVID-19.

The rearrangement joins TRBV7-9 to TRBJ2-3; D call uncertain. This CDR3 region has 14 residues. Trimming took off 1 base at V and 6 bases at J, with 11 bases between the two ends. Germline-derived CDR1 and CDR2 are SEHNR and FQNEAQ (reference sequence). CDR3 in amino acids: CASSLVGSYDTQYF. DNA of the CDR3: TGTGCCAGCAGCTTAGTCGGGTCATATGATACGCAGTATTTT.

The chain couples TRBV29-1 to TRBJ1-4; D gene unclear. Per the germline V gene, CDR1 is SQVTM and CDR2 is ANQGSEA. The CDR3 consists of 14 residues. V was pared by 3 bases and J by 7 bases, with 15 bases between. DNA of the CDR3: TGCAGCGTTGATCTGACTGACCGTGGTGAAAAACTGTTTTTT. It is translated as CSVDLTDRGEKLFF.

CDR3 sequence (DNA): TGTGCCAGCAGCAACGCTAGTCCGGGACAAGGGGACTACGAGCAGTACTTC. Protein: CASSNASPGQGDYEQYF. The chain links TRBV21-1 to TRBJ2-7; no check of the table's D call, TRBD1, against the DNA was made. TRBV21-1 is a pseudogene. The CDR3 is 17 residues long.

The gene calls are TRBV9 and TRBJ2-2; tentative D call: TRBD2 (5 bases). The V end lost 0 bases, the J end lost 7 bases, and 13 bases lay between the germline ends. There are 15 residues in the CDR3. CDR1 and CDR2 from the germline V gene are SGDLS and YYNGEE. CDR3 DNA: TGTGCCAGCAGCGTAGCCCCCCTGAGCGGCGGGGAGCTGTTTTTT. It translates to CASSVAPLSGGELFF.

This clone occurred a few times. The chain recombines TRBV18 with TRBJ2-7; TRBD1 matches at 10 bases. The germline V gene encodes CDR1 KGHSH and CDR2 LQKENI. After removal of 3 bases from V and 4 bases from J, the junction contained 3 bases not matched to a gene. The CDR3 is made up of 14 amino acids. The CDR3 loop is CASSPGTGEYEQYF. In DNA form, the CDR3 reads TGTGCCAGCTCACCCGGGACAGGGGAGTACGAGCAGTACTTC.

The genes are TRBV6-1 and TRBJ1-1, with D possibly matching TRBD1 (5 bases). Per germline, CDR1 MNHNS and CDR2 SASEGT. The length of the CDR3 is 12 residues. V lost 2 bases and J 11 bases, leaving 12 bases between the germline ends. The CDR3 nucleotides read TGTGCCAGCAGTGAAATGCAGGGTTCGGCTTTCTTT. It codes for CASSEMQGSAFF.

This clone was counted once. This rearrangement joins TRBV6-1 to TRBJ1-6; D might be TRBD1 (5 bases). Per germline, CDR1 MNHNS and CDR2 SASEGT. The CDR3 covers 15 residues. V was cut by 2 bases and J by 9 bases, with 14 bases left in between. CDR3 sequence: CASSELRQGGSPLHF. DNA for the CDR3: TGTGCCAGCAGTGAACTCCGCCAGGGTGGTTCACCCCTCCACTTT.

V and J are TRBV30 and TRBJ2-7; 7 nucleotides line up with TRBD1. Germline V gene data show CDR1 as GTSNPN and CDR2 as SVGIG (reference sequence). This CDR3 comprises 13 residues. V lost 0 bases and J lost 6; bases outside the gene matches: 5. CDR3 amino acids: CAWSVSTGAEQYF. The CDR3 DNA reads as TGTGCCTGGAGTGTGTCAACAGGGGCCGAGCAGTACTTC.

The chain employs TRBV14 and TRBJ2-1; TRBD1 aligns across 8 bases. This CDR3 spans 16 amino acids. Trimming took 5 bases from V and 0 from J; bases not matched to a gene: 6. Per germline, CDR1 SGHDN and CDR2 FVKESK. As DNA, the CDR3 is TGTGCCAGCAGCACAGTGACAGGGGTCTCCTACAATGAGCAGTTCTTC. Amino acids: CASSTVTGVSYNEQFF.

The genes are TRBV2 and TRBJ1-5; D uncertain. Germline CDR1 and CDR2: SNHLY and FYNNEI. The length of the CDR3 is 16 residues. V dropped 3 bases and J dropped 6 bases, with 18 bases sitting between them. The CDR3 region has the DNA TGTGCCAGCAGTGACTTAGGGCTAAGCGGGATTCAGCCCCAGCATTTT. It encodes CASSDLGLSGIQPQHF. Drawing the rest from reference TRBV2 and TRBJ1-5, the complete variable domain is EPEVTQTPSHQVTQMGQEVILRCVPISNHLYFYWYRQILGQKVEFLVSFYNNEISEKSEIFDDQFSVERPDGSNFTLKIRSTKLEDSAMYFCASSDLGLSGIQPQHFGDGTRLSIL.

In this sample, this clone turned up once. This sequence joins TRBV5-4 and TRBJ2-7; 8 nucleotides align to TRBD2. The CDR3 length is 17 residues. In germline, CDR1 is SGHNT, CDR2 YYREEE (reference sequence). Trimming at V came to 0 bases and at J to 2 bases, leaving 10 bases not matched to a gene. The DNA of the CDR3 is TGTGCCAGCAGCTTGGGAGGAGCAGCGGGGGCCACCTACGAGCAGTACTTC. Amino acid sequence: CASSLGGAAGATYEQYF.

Comments on this clone: Germline is not matched at one junction end, which may reflect a read error. This chain connects TRBV7-7 to TRBJ2-5; D call uncertain. Germline V gene lookup returns CDR1 SSHAT and CDR2 FNYEAQ (reference sequence). CDR3 length: 13 amino acids. The CDR3: CASSPDLQETQYF. CDR3 coding DNA: TGTGCTAGCAGCCCAGACTTACAAGAGACCCAGTACTTC.

The count of this clone is one. Here the CDR3 reads CASSGQGMGTEAFF. DNA of the CDR3: TGTGCCAGCAGCGGGCAGGGGATGGGCACTGAAGCTTTCTTT. The chain is built from TRBV9 and TRBJ1-1; D is possibly TRBD1 (6 bases). The CDR3 spans 14 residues. Germline CDR1 and CDR2: SGDLS and YYNGEE. V was clipped by 3 bases and J by 4 bases, with 13 bases between them. Filled out from reference TRBV9 and TRBJ1-1, the complete variable domain reads DSGVTQTPKHLITATGQRVTLRCSPRSGDLSVYWYQQSLDQGLQFLIQYYNGEERAKGNILERFSAQQFPDLHSELNLSSLELGDSALYFCASSGQGMGTEAFFGQGTRLTVV.

Turning to this clone: The identical CDR3 is also encoded by other nucleotide sequences in the sample. The chain combines TRBV9 with TRBJ1-1; D unresolved. The germline V gene has CDR1 SGDLS and CDR2 YYNGEE. With 0 bases removed from V and 4 bases from J, the gap between germline ends came to 7 bases. The CDR3 is made up of 13 amino acids. The CDR3 DNA reads as TGTGCCAGCAGCGTAGATGGAGGCACTGAAGCTTTCTTT. This codes for CASSVDGGTEAFF. The full variable domain, in which reference TRBV9 and TRBJ1-1 provide the parts outside the CDR3, is DSGVTQTPKHLITATGQRVTLRCSPRSGDLSVYWYQQSLDQGLQFLIQYYNGEERAKGNILERFSAQQFPDLHSELNLSSLELGDSALYFCASSVDGGTEAFFGQGTRLTVV.

The chain is built from TRBV28 and TRBJ1-5, with D unresolved. CDR1 is MDHEN and CDR2 is SYDVKM in the germline V gene. CDR3 length equals 12 residues. V shed 5 bases and J shed 11 bases, with 13 bases lying between them. The CDR3 here is CASSPRSPAQHF. Written as DNA, the CDR3 is TGTGCCAGCAGTCCCCGGAGTCCAGCCCAGCATTTT. The variable domain in full, with the rest retrieved from reference TRBV28 and TRBJ1-5, is DVKVTQSSRYLVKRTGEKVFLECVQDMDHENMFWYRQDPGLGLRLIYFSYDVKMKEKGDIPEGYSVSREKKERFSLILESASTNQTSMYLCASSPRSPAQHFGDGTRLSIL.

The rearrangement uses TRBV10-3 and TRBJ2-7; 9 nucleotides match TRBD1. CDR3 size: 15 residues. V was clipped by 0 bases and J by 1 base; unmatched bases: 1. Germline V CDR1 and CDR2: ENHRY, SYGVKD. The CDR3, as DNA: TGTGCCATCAGTGAGTCCGACAGGGGGTCCTACGAGCAGTACTTC. Translation: CAISESDRGSYEQYF.

V and J are TRBV5-1 and TRBJ1-1; 7 nucleotides agree with TRBD1. The junction had 7 bases not matched to a gene; V was cut back by 1 base and J by 7 bases. This CDR3 has 14 amino acids. The germline CDR1 and CDR2 sequences are SGHRS and YFSETQ. CDR3 in DNA: TGCGCCAGCAGCTTGCCTCAGGGGGTAGGTGAAGCTTTCTTT. This translates into CASSLPQGVGEAFF.

This clone appeared once. One junction end does not reproduce the germline sequence, and a read error may be involved. Other DNA sequences within the sample encode an identical CDR3. The rearrangement links TRBV4-1 to TRBJ2-7; 7 bases match TRBD1. Germline assignment: CDR1 MGHRA and CDR2 YSYEKL. The CDR3 has 16 amino acids. The CDR3 is CASSHSSWDRPYEQYF. The CDR3, as DNA: TGCGCCAGCAGCCACTCCAGCTGGGACAGACCCTACGAACAGTACTTC.